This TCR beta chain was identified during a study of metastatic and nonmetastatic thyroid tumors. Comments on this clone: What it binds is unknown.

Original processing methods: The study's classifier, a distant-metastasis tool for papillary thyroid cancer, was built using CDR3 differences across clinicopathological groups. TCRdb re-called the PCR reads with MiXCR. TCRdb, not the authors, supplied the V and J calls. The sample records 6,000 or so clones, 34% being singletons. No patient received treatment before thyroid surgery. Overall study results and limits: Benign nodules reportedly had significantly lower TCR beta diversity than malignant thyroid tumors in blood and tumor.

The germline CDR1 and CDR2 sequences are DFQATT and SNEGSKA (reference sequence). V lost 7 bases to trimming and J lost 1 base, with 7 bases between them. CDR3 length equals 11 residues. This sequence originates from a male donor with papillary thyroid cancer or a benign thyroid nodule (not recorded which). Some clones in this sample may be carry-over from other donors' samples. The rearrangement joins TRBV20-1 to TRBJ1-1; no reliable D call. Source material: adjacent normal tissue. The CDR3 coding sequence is TGCAGTGGTTGGGAGAACACTGAAGCTTTCTTT. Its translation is CSGWENTEAFF.